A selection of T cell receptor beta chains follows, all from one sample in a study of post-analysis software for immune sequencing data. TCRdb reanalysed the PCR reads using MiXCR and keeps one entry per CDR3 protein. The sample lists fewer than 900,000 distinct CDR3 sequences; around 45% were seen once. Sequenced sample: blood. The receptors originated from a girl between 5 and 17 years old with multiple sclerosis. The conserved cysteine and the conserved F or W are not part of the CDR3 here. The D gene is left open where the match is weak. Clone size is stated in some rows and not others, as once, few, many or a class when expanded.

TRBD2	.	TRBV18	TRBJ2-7	ASSQTEASGPYEQY
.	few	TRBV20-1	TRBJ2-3	SATSSLVGADTQY
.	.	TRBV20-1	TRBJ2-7	SAAEGGTGYEQY
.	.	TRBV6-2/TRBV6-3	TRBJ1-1	ASSWPQRNTEAF
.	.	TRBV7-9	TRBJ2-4	ASSSHDIQY
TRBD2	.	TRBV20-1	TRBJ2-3	SAGTSGNWDTQY
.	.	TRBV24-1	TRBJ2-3	ATSQADTQY
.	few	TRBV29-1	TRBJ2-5	SVWAWETQY
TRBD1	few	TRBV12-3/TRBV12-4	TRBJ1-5	ASSPPDRVSNQPQH
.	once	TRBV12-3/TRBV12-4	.	ASSLGLVVEEQY
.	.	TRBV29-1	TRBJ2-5	SVAPVQETQY
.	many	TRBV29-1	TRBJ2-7	SVSDSSYEQY
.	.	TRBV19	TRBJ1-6	ASSISGTPLH
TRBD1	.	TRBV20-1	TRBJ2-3	SALKGQGWSDTQY
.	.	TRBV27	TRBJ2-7	ASSVGVSYEQY
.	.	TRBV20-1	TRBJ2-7	SAPMSRLSSEQY